This is a list of T cell receptor beta chains from one sample in a study of early stage breast cancer tumors. Clones were sequenced by immunoSEQ multiplex PCR, and TCRdb holds only the in-frame ones, with some missing. The table shows under 75,000 clones, with over 65% occurring only once. The sample comprised blood. The receptors come from a person under 45 with breast cancer. Both conserved end residues are part of each CDR3. The D gene is left open where the match is weak. Clone size is shown for a subset of rows, as once, few, many or a class of expanded clone.

j_gene,abundance,v_gene,d_gene,CDR3nt,CDR3aa
TRBJ1-2,-,TRBV2,-,TGTGCCAGCAGTGAAGTGCCACCCTATGGCTACACCTTC,CASSEVPPYGYTF
TRBJ2-1,-,TRBV13,TRBD1,TGTGCCAGCAGCTTAGGTGACAGGGAATTTGGTGAGCAGTTCTTC,CASSLGDREFGEQFF
TRBJ1-4,-,TRBV19,-,TGTGCCAGTAGTTGGACACCGACTGGAAATGAAAAACTGTTTTTT,CASSWTPTGNEKLFF
TRBJ2-7,-,TRBV6-5,-,TGTGCCAGCAGTTACTCGATGGGTACCGAGCAGTACTTC,CASSYSMGTEQYF
TRBJ2-7,once,TRBV7-9,TRBD1,TGTGCCAGCAGCTTGGGACAGGGGGCCTACGAGCAGTACTTC,CASSLGQGAYEQYF
TRBJ1-5,-,TRBV7-2,-,TGTGCCAGCAGCTTACAAGGCGGGGGTCAGCCCCAGCATTTT,CASSLQGGGQPQHF
TRBJ2-2,-,TRBV4-1,-,TGCGCCAGCAGCCAAGTAGGGACTTTGAACACCGGGGAGCTGTTTTTT,CASSQVGTLNTGELFF
TRBJ1-1,once,TRBV14,-,TGTGCCAGCAGCCAAGATCTGAACACTGAAGCTTTCTTT,CASSQDLNTEAFF
TRBJ2-1,-,TRBV19,-,TGTGCCAGTAGTGCAGTACCCGGCAGCTCCTACAATGAGCAGTTCTTC,CASSAVPGSSYNEQFF
TRBJ2-7,once,TRBV11-2,-,TGTGCCAGCAGCTTAGCGTCTGCCTGCCTCTTC,CASSLASACLF
TRBJ2-7,once,TRBV4-1,TRBD2,TGCGCCAGCAGCCAAGATCGGCTAGCGGGGTACGAGCAGTACTTC,CASSQDRLAGYEQYF
TRBJ1-1,-,TRBV6-5,-,TGTGCCAGCAGTTCTGGACAGAGAAACACTGAAGCTTTCTTT,CASSSGQRNTEAFF
TRBJ1-5,-,TRBV4-1,-,TGCGCCAGCAGCCATTCACCGTTGGGCAATCAGCCCCAGCATTTT,CASSHSPLGNQPQHF
TRBJ1-5,-,TRBV19,TRBD1,TGTGCCAGTAGTATAGGGACAGGGCTGACTCAGCCCCAGCATTTT,CASSIGTGLTQPQHF
TRBJ2-7,-,TRBV7-2,TRBD2,TGTGCCAGCAGCCCGACTAGCGGCGAGCAGTACTTC,CASSPTSGEQYF
TRBJ1-3,-,TRBV7-8,-,TGTGCCAGCAGCTTCTCTGGAAACACCATATATTTT,CASSFSGNTIYF
TRBJ2-3,-,TRBV2,TRBD2,TGTGCCAGGAGGACTAGCGGGAGCTTAACAGATACGCAGTATTTT,CARRTSGSLTDTQYF
TRBJ1-1,-,TRBV7-8,-,TGTGCCAGCAGCCAACTCGATCCCCGGGGAGCTTTCTTT,CASSQLDPRGAFF
TRBJ1-6,-,TRBV27,-,TGTGCCAGCAGTTTAACACACCAGAGCTCCTATAATTCACCCCTCCACTTT,CASSLTHQSSYNSPLHF
TRBJ1-1,-,TRBV18,-,TGTGCCAGCTCAAACGCAGGGAACCTGAACACTGAAGCTTTCTTT,CASSNAGNLNTEAFF
TRBJ1-1,-,TRBV7-2,-,TGTGCCAGCAGCTCCAGACTCGCAGGCCCCTCTGAAGCTTTCTTT,CASSSRLAGPSEAFF
TRBJ1-2,-,TRBV7-9,-,TGTGCCAGCAGCTCCTTTGGGGGGCAGGGCTATGGCTACACCTTC,CASSSFGGQGYGYTF
TRBJ1-5,-,TRBV2,-,TGTGCCAGCAGGCGGCGAGACAATCAGCCCCAGCATTTT,CASRRRDNQPQHF
TRBJ2-7,-,TRBV11-2,-,TGTGCCAGCAGCTTATACTACGAGCAGTACTTC,CASSLYYEQYF
TRBJ2-5,-,TRBV5-1,TRBD1,TGCGCCAGCAGCCTAGGCGGGACAGGGGGTAATGGGGAGACCCAGTACTTC,CASSLGGTGGNGETQYF
TRBJ1-2,-,TRBV5-5,-,TGTGCCAGCAGCTTAAGACACACGGCTAACTATGGCTACACCTTC,CASSLRHTANYGYTF
TRBJ1-5,-,TRBV30,-,TGTGCCTGGAGTGTACTCTCGGATGGCAATCAGCCCCAGCATTTT,CAWSVLSDGNQPQHF
TRBJ2-5,-,TRBV6-5,-,TGTGCCAGCAGTAACCGGGGTCAAGGTACGACCCAGTACTTC,CASSNRGQGTTQYF
TRBJ2-7,-,TRBV5-1,-,TGCGCCAGCAGCACTACTACCGACGAGCAGTACTTC,CASSTTTDEQYF